Below are 4 T cell receptor beta chains sequenced from a single sample in a study of T cell clonotyping in hematopoietic cell transplantation. Sequenced by immunoSEQ multiplex PCR; TCRdb stores in-frame clones only, minus some. The sample lists around 27,000 clones; more than 70% were seen once. The time point denotes: recipient sample about 28 days before transplant, after cytoreduction. Sequencing used peripheral blood mononuclear cells, obtained before stem cell transplant. These receptors all stem from a middle-aged man with myelodysplastic syndrome. Some clones in this sample may be carry-over from other donors' samples.

The rearrangement uses TRBV28 and TRBJ1-1; D gene unclear. CDR3 size: 14 residues. Trimming left V 2 bases short and J 5 bases short, with 12 bases between. Germline V gene sequence: CDR1 MDHEN, CDR2 SYDVKM. The CDR3 sequence is CASSLPHSGTEAFF. The CDR3, as DNA: TGTGCCAGCAGTTTACCACACAGCGGGACTGAAGCTTTCTTT.

The chain is built from TRBV10-1 and TRBJ1-2, with D perhaps matching TRBD1 (5 bases). The CDR3 is 13 residues long. CDR1 is WNHNN and CDR2 is SYGVQD in the germline V gene (reference sequence). Trimming left V 4 bases short and J 4 bases short, with 10 bases between. The CDR3 reads CASSAQAAYGYTF. The CDR3 DNA reads TGCGCCAGCAGTGCACAGGCGGCCTATGGCTACACCTTC.

CDR3 loop: CASSSTWGGGDEQYF. CDR3 sequence (DNA): TGTGCCAGCAGCTCCACGTGGGGCGGGGGCGACGAGCAGTACTTC. The genes are TRBV11-2 and TRBJ2-7; D may be TRBD2 (7 bases). Germline CDR1 reads SGHAT; CDR2 reads FQNNGV. This CDR3 contains 15 residues. V shed 4 bases and J shed 5 bases, with 18 bases lying between them.

The chain uses TRBV19 and TRBJ1-2; D is possibly TRBD1 (6 bases). The CDR3 contains 13 residues. Trimming took 5 bases from V and 5 from J, leaving 12 bases between them. CDR1 is LNHDA and CDR2 is SQIVND in the germline V gene (reference sequence). The CDR3 reads CASSLDRTYGYTF. For the CDR3, the DNA is TGTGCCAGTAGTCTCGACAGGACATATGGCTACACCTTC.